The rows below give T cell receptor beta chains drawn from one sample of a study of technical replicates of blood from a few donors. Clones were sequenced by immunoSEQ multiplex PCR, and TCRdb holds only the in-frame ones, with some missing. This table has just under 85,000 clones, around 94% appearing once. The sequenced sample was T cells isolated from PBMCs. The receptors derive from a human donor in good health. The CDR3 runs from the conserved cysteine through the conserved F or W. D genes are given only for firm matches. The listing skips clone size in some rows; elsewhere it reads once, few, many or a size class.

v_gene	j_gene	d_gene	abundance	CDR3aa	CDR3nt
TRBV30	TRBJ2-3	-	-	CAWSVGASPSTDTQYF	TGTGCCTGGAGTGTTGGGGCCTCACCTAGCACAGATACGCAGTATTTT
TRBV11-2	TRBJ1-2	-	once	CASSAHPSGEQTF	TGTGCCAGCAGCGCCCACCCATCAGGGGAGCAGACCTTC
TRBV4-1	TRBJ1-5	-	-	CASSQGSDSFNQPQHF	TGCGCCAGCAGCCAGGGGTCCGACAGCTTCAATCAGCCCCAGCATTTT
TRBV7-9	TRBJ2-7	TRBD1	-	CASSLGQGFPEQYF	TGTGCCAGCAGCCTGGGACAGGGTTTTCCCGAGCAGTACTTC
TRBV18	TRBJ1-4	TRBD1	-	CASSPLASGTVNEKLFF	TGTGCCAGCTCACCCTTAGCCTCCGGGACAGTTAATGAAAAACTGTTTTTT
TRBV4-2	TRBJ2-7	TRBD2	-	CASSRLAGSTYEQYF	TGTGCCAGCAGCAGACTAGCGGGAAGTACCTACGAGCAGTACTTC
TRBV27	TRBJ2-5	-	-	CASGGGGMGQETQYF	TGTGCCAGTGGGGGAGGCGGGATGGGTCAAGAGACCCAGTACTTC
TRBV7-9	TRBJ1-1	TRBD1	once	CASSWGQLPEAFF	TGTGCCAGCAGCTGGGGACAGTTGCCAGAAGCTTTCTTT
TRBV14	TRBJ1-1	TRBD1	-	CASSQTGLWGFGMTLNTEAFF	TGTGCCAGCAGCCAGACAGGGCTCTGGGGTTTTGGGATGACATTGAACACTGAAGCTTTCTTT
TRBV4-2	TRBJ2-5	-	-	CASSRIKGGQETQYF	TGTGCCAGCAGCCGCATAAAAGGAGGCCAAGAGACCCAGTACTTC
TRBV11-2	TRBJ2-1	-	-	CASSLESQTSYNEQFF	TGTGCCAGCAGCTTAGAGTCTCAAACTTCCTACAATGAGCAGTTCTTC
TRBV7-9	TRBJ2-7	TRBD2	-	CASSTGTSGSIYEQYF	TGTGCCAGCAGCACCGGGACTAGCGGGAGTATCTACGAGCAGTACTTC
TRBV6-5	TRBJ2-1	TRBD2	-	CASIPSGGGRQFF	TGTGCCAGCATCCCCTCCGGGGGGGGCCGGCAGTTCTTC
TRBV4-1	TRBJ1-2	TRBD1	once	CASSQEKQGARGYTF	TGCGCCAGCAGCCAGGAAAAACAGGGGGCTAGGGGCTACACCTTC
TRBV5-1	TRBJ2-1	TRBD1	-	CASSPGTGWDNEQFF	TGCGCCAGCAGCCCGGGGACAGGGTGGGACAATGAGCAGTTCTTC
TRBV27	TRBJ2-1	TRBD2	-	CASRRLADNEQFF	TGTGCCAGCAGGCGACTAGCGGACAATGAGCAGTTCTTC
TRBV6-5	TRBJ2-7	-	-	CAKRNYRSLYEQYF	TGTGCCAAGAGAAATTACAGGTCCCTATACGAGCAGTACTTC
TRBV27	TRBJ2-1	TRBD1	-	CASSRDRANEQFF	TGTGCCAGCAGCCGGGACAGGGCGAATGAGCAGTTCTTC
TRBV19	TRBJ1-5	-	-	CASTTDIDSNQPQHF	TGTGCCAGTACCACGGACATCGATAGCAATCAGCCCCAGCATTTT
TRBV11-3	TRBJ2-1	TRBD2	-	CASSSLAGGVNEQFF	TGTGCCAGCAGCTCACTAGCGGGAGGAGTGAATGAGCAGTTCTTC
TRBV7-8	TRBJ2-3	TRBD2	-	CASSFTSGSTDTQYF	TGTGCCAGCAGCTTTACTAGCGGGAGCACAGATACGCAGTATTTT
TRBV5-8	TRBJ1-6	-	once	CASRKEFGDSPLHF	TGTGCCAGCAGGAAGGAATTCGGGGATTCACCCCTCCACTTT
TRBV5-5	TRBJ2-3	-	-	CASSLTGRTDTQYF	TGTGCCAGCAGCCTCACGGGGAGGACAGATACGCAGTATTTT
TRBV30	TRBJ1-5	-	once	CAWSVQGYQPQHF	TGTGCCTGGAGTGTACAGGGCTATCAGCCCCAGCATTTT
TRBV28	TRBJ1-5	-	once	CASSTGTISPQPQHF	TGTGCCAGCAGCACCGGGACTATTTCGCCTCAGCCCCAGCATTTT
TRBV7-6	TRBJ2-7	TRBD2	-	CASSLVGGSFYEQYF	TGTGCCAGCAGCTTAGTTGGCGGGAGCTTCTACGAGCAGTACTTC
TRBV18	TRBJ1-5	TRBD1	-	CASSPTGGGGNNQPQHF	TGTGCCAGCTCTCCGACAGGGGGTGGTGGGAACAATCAGCCCCAGCATTTT
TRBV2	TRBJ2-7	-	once	CASSEFTGEQYF	TGTGCCAGCAGTGAGTTTACAGGCGAGCAGTACTTC
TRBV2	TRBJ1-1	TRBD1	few	CASSATQGPPSEAFF	TGTGCCAGCAGTGCGACACAGGGGCCCCCGTCTGAAGCTTTCTTT
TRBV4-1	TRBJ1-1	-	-	CASSLGAEGTEAFF	TGCGCCAGCAGCCTAGGGGCGGAGGGCACTGAAGCTTTCTTT
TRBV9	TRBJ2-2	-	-	CASSGGPNTGELFF	TGTGCCAGCAGCGGGGGGCCAAACACCGGGGAGCTGTTTTTT
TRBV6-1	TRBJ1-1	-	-	CASQGRLMTEAFF	TGTGCCAGCCAGGGAAGATTAATGACTGAAGCTTTCTTT
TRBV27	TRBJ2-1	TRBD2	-	CASSGFGLAGVGEQFF	TGTGCCAGCAGTGGGTTCGGACTAGCGGGAGTTGGTGAGCAGTTCTTC
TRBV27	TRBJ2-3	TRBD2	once	CASSFVSAGGPGGTDTQYF	TGTGCCAGCAGTTTCGTGTCAGCGGGAGGGCCTGGGGGTACAGATACGCAGTATTTT
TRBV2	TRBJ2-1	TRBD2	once	CASLRQLAGVLNEQFF	TGTGCCAGCCTACGTCAACTAGCGGGAGTATTGAATGAGCAGTTCTTC
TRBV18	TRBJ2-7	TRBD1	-	CASSPPRGQGDSYEQYF	TGTGCCAGCTCACCACCAAGGGGACAGGGGGACTCCTACGAGCAGTACTTC
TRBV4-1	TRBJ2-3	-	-	CASSQQGGSITDTQYF	TGCGCCAGCAGCCAGCAGGGTGGGTCTATCACAGATACGCAGTATTTT
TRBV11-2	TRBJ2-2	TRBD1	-	CASSFGQGGELFF	TGTGCCAGCAGCTTCGGACAGGGAGGGGAGCTGTTTTTT
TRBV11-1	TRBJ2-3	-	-	CASSLAGRGGDTQYF	TGTGCCAGCAGCTTAGCGGGAAGGGGGGGGGATACGCAGTATTTT
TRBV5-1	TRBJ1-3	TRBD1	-	CASSSKTTGEFGNTIYF	TGCGCCAGCAGCTCCAAGACGACAGGGGAGTTCGGAAACACCATATATTTT
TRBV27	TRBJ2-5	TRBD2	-	CASSLGSGGTQYF	TGTGCCAGCAGTTTAGGTAGCGGGGGGACCCAGTACTTC
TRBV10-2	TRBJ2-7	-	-	CASSREISYEQYF	TGCGCCAGCAGTAGAGAGATCTCCTACGAGCAGTACTTC
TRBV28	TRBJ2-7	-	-	CASSNYGSPYEQYF	TGTGCCAGCAGTAACTACGGGAGCCCCTACGAGCAGTACTTC
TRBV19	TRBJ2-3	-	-	CASSIFGNTDTQYF	TGTGCCAGTAGTATTTTCGGGAACACAGATACGCAGTATTTT
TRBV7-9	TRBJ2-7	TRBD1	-	CASSSPPGQSYEQYF	TGTGCCAGCAGCTCGCCTCCGGGACAGTCCTACGAGCAGTACTTC
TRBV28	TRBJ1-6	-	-	CASSPWREGSPLHF	TGTGCCAGCAGCCCCTGGAGGGAGGGTTCACCCCTCCACTTT
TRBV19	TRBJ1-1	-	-	CASSASSMNTEAFF	TGTGCCAGTAGTGCCAGTTCCATGAACACTGAAGCTTTCTTT
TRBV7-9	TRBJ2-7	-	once	CASSFLTPGRQYEQYF	TGTGCCAGCAGCTTTTTAACTCCCGGACGACAGTACGAGCAGTACTTC
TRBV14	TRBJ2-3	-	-	CASGSTDTQYF	TGTGCCAGCGGCAGCACAGATACGCAGTATTTT
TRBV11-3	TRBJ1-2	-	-	CASSLDQGKSYGYTF	TGTGCCAGCAGCTTAGATCAGGGAAAGAGCTATGGCTACACCTTC
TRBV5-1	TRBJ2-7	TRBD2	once	CASSYNPGLAEGWAYEQYF	TGCGCCAGCAGCTATAATCCGGGACTAGCGGAGGGCTGGGCCTACGAGCAGTACTTC
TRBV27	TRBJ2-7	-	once	CATGGQGASYEQYF	TGTGCCACCGGGGGGCAGGGGGCATCCTACGAGCAGTACTTC